This TCR beta chain was captured in a study of beta chain features in type 1 diabetes. The V gene's germline CDR1 is SNHLY and CDR2 FYNNEI. Trimming removed 4 bases at V and 3 bases at J, with 13 bases between. CDR3 length equals 14 residues. The study reverse transcribed the entire isolated RNA, so it sequenced expressed TCRB transcripts. Libraries were prepared by immunoSEQ multiplex PCR; TCRdb keeps only in-frame clonotypes and omits some of them. The profile shows hundreds of thousands of clones, around 10% of them singletons. A few counts support this clone. The sample comprised naive CD4+ T cells from blood. This receptor was taken from a young woman in good health. This sequence joins TRBV2 and TRBJ2-7; no clear D. CDR3 nucleotide sequence: TGTGCCAGCAGTGGGTTTTTCCGAGACTACGAGCAGTACGTC. Translating gives CASSGFFRDYEQYV.